Listed here are 9 T cell receptor beta chains from one sample, sequenced in a study of identical twins. From the 5' RACE reads, TCRdb called clonotypes with MiXCR, one entry per CDR3 protein. The table has over 550,000 distinct CDR3 sequences, just over 7% seen once. These data were also filed under a second study, of yellow fever vaccine responses in identical twins.

Sequences were obtained from PBMCs. The receptors derive from a young woman in good health.

The V gene is TRBV4-1, the J gene TRBJ1-2, with 9 bases identical to TRBD1. Losses at the gene ends were 2 bases for V and 4 bases for J; bases not matched to a gene: 5. CDR1 and CDR2 from the germline V gene are MGHRA and YSYEKL. The CDR3 sequence is 15 residues long. DNA of the CDR3: TGCGCCAGCAGCCAACCCCAGACAGGGGGCTATGGCTACACCTTC. It translates to CASSQPQTGGYGYTF.

The chain uses TRBV7-6 and TRBJ2-3, with 11 bases matching TRBD2. The CDR3 covers 17 residues. Germline V gene sequence: CDR1 SGHVS, CDR2 FNYEAQ. J was trimmed by 6 bases and V by 2 bases; bases with no gene match: 10. In nucleotides, the CDR3 is TGTGCCAGCAGCTTACCCGGTAGCGGGGGGGCGACCGATACGCAGTATTTT. Its protein is CASSLPGSGGATDTQYF. Complete variable domain (other parts from reference TRBV7-6 and TRBJ2-3): GAGVSQSPRYKVTKRGQDVALRCDPISGHVSLYWYRQALGQGPEFLTYFNYEAQQDKSGLPNDRFSAERPEGSISTLTIQRTEQRDSAMYRCASSLPGSGGATDTQYFGPGTRLTVL.

This clonotype was found a few times. V usage is TRBV7-2 and J usage is TRBJ2-7; D tentatively reads TRBD1 or TRBD2 (6 bases each). V was shortened by 5 bases and J by 2 bases, with 13 bases between the two germline ends. CDR3 size: 14 residues. Per germline, CDR1 SGHTA and CDR2 FQGNSA. CDR3 DNA sequence: TGTGCCAGCAGCGTCTACGGGGGCCCCTACGAGCAGTACTTC. It yields the protein CASSVYGGPYEQYF.

J is TRBJ2-1 and V is TRBV7-8; tentative D call: TRBD1 (5 bases). V was clipped by 4 bases and J by 6 bases, with 31 bases between them. The CDR3 runs to 20 residues. Germline V gene data show CDR1 as SGHVS and CDR2 as FQNEAQ. This CDR3 reads CASSSEGLRLGQRAFNEQFF. The CDR3 coding sequence is TGTGCCAGCAGCTCCGAAGGTTTGAGGCTTGGACAAAGAGCCTTCAATGAGCAGTTCTTC.

At least ten counts were recorded for this clonotype. CDR3 region: CASRPSDRASYEQYF. The CDR3 DNA follows: TGTGCCAGCAGACCGTCGGACAGGGCCTCCTACGAGCAGTACTTC. The V call is TRBV7-9, the J call TRBJ2-7; the match to TRBD1 covers 8 bases. Germline-derived CDR1 and CDR2 are SEHNR and FQNEAQ (reference sequence). V dropped 6 bases and J dropped 0; count of bases not matched to a gene: 7. The CDR3 is 15 residues long.

The sample holds a few counts of this clonotype. The V and J genes are TRBV2 and TRBJ1-2; D gene uncertain. CDR1 and CDR2 from the germline V gene are SNHLY and FYNNEI. V was shortened by 3 bases and J by 8 bases, with 16 bases between the two germline ends. CDR3 length: 14 residues. As DNA, the CDR3 is TGTGCCAGCAGTGATAGGGCGCCCTTCGGGGGCTACACCTTC. As protein: CASSDRAPFGGYTF.

This clonotype was counted at least ten times. The chain couples TRBV4-2 to TRBJ2-1; no reliable D call. V lost 0 bases and J 6 bases, leaving 9 bases between the germline ends. Germline loops: CDR1 LGHNA, CDR2 YNFKEQ. The CDR3 contains 14 residues. CDR3 sequence (DNA): TGTGCCAGCAGCCAAGACGTGGCCGGCAATGAGCAGTTCTTC. Its translation: CASSQDVAGNEQFF.

This chain connects TRBV4-1 to TRBJ2-2; D gene uncertain. Germline V gene data show CDR1 as MGHRA and CDR2 as YSYEKL. Trimming stripped 3 bases from V and 1 base from J, with 12 bases between. The CDR3 contains 16 residues. The CDR3 region has the DNA TGCGCCAGCAGCCAGCTTCACCGGATGAACACCGGGGAGCTGTTTTTT. Protein: CASSQLHRMNTGELFF.

This clonotype was seen more than once but under ten times. The chain joins TRBV5-5 to TRBJ2-7; D unclear. Germline values: CDR1 SGHKS, CDR2 YYEKEE (reference sequence). Trimming cost V 2 bases and J 5 bases, with 14 bases left between them. This CDR3 comprises 14 residues. The CDR3 loop reads CASSFRVSKDEQYF. The CDR3 DNA sequence: TGTGCCAGCAGCTTTAGGGTTAGTAAAGACGAGCAGTACTTC.